This TCR beta chain was sequenced during a study of vaccination and CD4 T cells after COVID-19. Overall study context: Overlapping peptides of the spike proteins of SARS-CoV-2, HCoV-NL63, HCoV-OC43 and HCoV-229E were used for cell stimulation. General study points: Convalescent patients saw a median 86.3% of their reactive clones show up only after vaccination.

Oncomine TCR Beta short-read sequencing was applied to DNA from cultured CD4+ T cells. TCRdb called the PCR reads again in MiXCR, with one record for every CDR3 protein. The profile shows 7,000 to 8,000 distinct CDR3 sequences, roughly 20% of them singletons. This clonotype was observed a few times. As yet, its antigen is unknown. In germline, CDR1 is MNHEY, CDR2 SVGAGI. V gave up 2 bases and J gave up 0 bases, with 17 bases separating them. The CDR3 totals 19 residues. Treatment here: roughly nine-day PBMC culture with coronavirus spike peptide pools or control peptides (ViraFEST assay). With peptide pools, ViraFEST first expanded antigen-specific T cells and afterwards sequenced their TCRs. Once cultured about eleven days, CD4+ T cells underwent isolation by negative selection.

This sequence was found in a human donor who had recovered from COVID-19. The chain couples TRBV6-5 to TRBJ1-6; D remains ambiguous. The material was CD4+ T cells from blood, cultured in vitro, obtained after SARS-CoV-2 vaccination. The CDR3 protein is CASSYAGSPGSSYNSPLHF. The CDR3 coding sequence is TGTGCCAGCAGTTACGCAGGAAGTCCGGGTAGCTCCTATAATTCACCCCTCCACTTT.